This T cell receptor (beta chain) comes out of a study of cytomegalovirus exposure and HLA in healthy donors. This PCR relied on a set of 60 Vbeta primers and 13 Jbeta primers. Libraries were prepared by immunoSEQ multiplex PCR; TCRdb keeps only in-frame clonotypes and omits some of them. The repertoire holds fewer than 250,000 clones, approximately 80% seen once, with roughly a sixth in the top ten. The CDR3 runs to 15 residues. CDR1 and CDR2 from the germline V gene are SGHNT and YYREEE (reference sequence). V was clipped by 2 bases and J by 8 bases; unmatched bases: 8. The clonotype comes from a man between 35 and 55 years old in good health and CMV-seronegative. The chain combines TRBV5-4 with TRBJ2-1; TRBD2 agrees at 9 bases. Sequencing was carried out using PBMCs. CDR3 residues: CASSLSSGGLDEQFF. The CDR3 DNA sequence: TGTGCCAGCAGCTTATCCAGCGGGGGGCTGGATGAGCAGTTCTTC.